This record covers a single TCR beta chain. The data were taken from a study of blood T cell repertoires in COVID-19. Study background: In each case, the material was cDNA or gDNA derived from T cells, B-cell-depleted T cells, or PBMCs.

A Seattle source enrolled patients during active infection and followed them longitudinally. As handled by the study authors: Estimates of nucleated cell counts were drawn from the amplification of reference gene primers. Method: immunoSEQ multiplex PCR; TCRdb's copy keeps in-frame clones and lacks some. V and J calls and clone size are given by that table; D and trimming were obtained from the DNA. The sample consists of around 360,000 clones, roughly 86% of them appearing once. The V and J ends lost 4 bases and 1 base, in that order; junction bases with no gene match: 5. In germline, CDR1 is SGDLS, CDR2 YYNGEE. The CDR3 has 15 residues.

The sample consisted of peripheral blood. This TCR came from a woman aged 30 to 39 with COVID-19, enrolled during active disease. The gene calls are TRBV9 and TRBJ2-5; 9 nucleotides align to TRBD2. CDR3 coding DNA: TGTGCCAGCAGCCTCGGGACTAGCAGCCAAGAGACCCAGTACTTC. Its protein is CASSLGTSSQETQYF.